What follows are 14 T cell receptor beta chains derived from one specimen sequenced in a study of T cell changes during pregnancy in multiple sclerosis. Sequenced by immunoSEQ multiplex PCR; TCRdb stores in-frame clones only, minus some. The sample has 100,000 to 150,000 clones; roughly 92% are singletons. The sample here was peripheral blood, taken before pregnancy. The origin of the receptors is a female donor with multiple sclerosis, enrolled in a pregnancy study.

The V and J genes are TRBV30 and TRBJ2-2, with 7 nucleotides matching TRBD1. The junction had 7 bases not matched to a gene; V was cut back by 3 bases and J by 6 bases. The CDR3 loop spans 14 amino acids. Germline V gene lookup returns CDR1 GTSNPN and CDR2 SVGIG (reference sequence). CDR3 residues: CAWRDRFYSGELFF. The CDR3 DNA reads TGTGCCTGGAGGGACAGGTTCTATTCCGGGGAGCTGTTTTTT. The full variable domain, with the rest looked up from reference TRBV30 and TRBJ2-2, is SQTIHQWPATLVQPVGSPLSLECTVEGTSNPNLYWYRQAAGRGLQLLFYSVGIGQISSEVPQNLSASRPQDRQFILSSKKLLLSDSGFYLCAWRDRFYSGELFFGEGSRLTVL.

The gene calls are TRBV9 and TRBJ1-2; the D gene is possibly TRBD1 (6 bases). In germline, CDR1 is SGDLS, CDR2 YYNGEE. CDR3 length: 15 residues. Deletions cut 3 bases from V and 8 bases from J, with 20 bases between. The CDR3 DNA reads as TGTGCCAGCAGCGCGGGACACACGATCGTGAGCGGCTACACCTTC. It is translated as CASSAGHTIVSGYTF.

This chain joins TRBV10-3 and TRBJ2-1; TRBD2 matches 13 bases. V dropped 6 bases and J dropped 10; count of bases not matched to a gene: 9. Germline values: CDR1 ENHRY, CDR2 SYGVKD. The CDR3 spans 15 residues. CDR3 sequence (DNA): TGTGCCATCAGGAAATCCGGGACTAGCGGGGAAGAGCAGTTCTTC. This translates into CAIRKSGTSGEEQFF.

This clone was picked up one time. The V gene is TRBV19, the J gene TRBJ1-2; D perhaps matches TRBD1 (5 bases). Germline-derived CDR1 and CDR2 are LNHDA and SQIVND (reference sequence). This CDR3 region has 15 residues. Trimming removed 5 bases from V and 2 bases from J, with 15 bases in between. The CDR3 nucleotides are TGTGCCAGTAGTGTGTCTGGGGCGACGAACTATGGCTACACCTTC. Translated: CASSVSGATNYGYTF.

The chain combines TRBV27 with TRBJ2-7; D is perhaps TRBD1 (7 bases). Germline CDR1 MNHEY, CDR2 SMNVEV (reference sequence). V lost 6 bases to trimming and J lost 3 bases, with 21 bases between them. The CDR3 is 16 residues long. The chain's CDR3 is CASSLTGDQGDYEQYF. CDR3 sequence (DNA): TGTGCCAGCAGCCTAACGGGGGACCAGGGGGACTACGAGCAGTACTTC.

The V call is TRBV27, the J call TRBJ2-7; TRBD1 might be the D (6 bases). With 3 bases removed from V and 7 bases from J, the gap between germline ends came to 13 bases. Germline CDR1 reads MNHEY; CDR2 reads SMNVEV (reference sequence). This CDR3 spans 13 amino acids. In DNA form, the CDR3 reads TGTGCCAGCAGTTTTAGGGGGACCCGGGAGCAGTACTTC. Amino acid sequence: CASSFRGTREQYF.

The rearrangement links TRBV2 to TRBJ2-1; D ambiguous. The V end lost 10 bases, the J end lost 8 bases, and 9 bases lay between the germline ends. Germline CDR1 reads SNHLY; CDR2 reads FYNNEI. The length of the CDR3 is 10 residues. CDR3 loop: CATAVHEQFF. In nucleotides, the CDR3 is TGTGCCACGGCGGTCCATGAGCAGTTCTTC.

Note on this clone: Relative to the germline gene, one junction end is altered; a read error may explain this. The chain joins TRBV6-6 to TRBJ1-1, with 7 bases matching TRBD1. Germline V CDR1 and CDR2: MNHNY, SVGAGI (reference sequence). The CDR3 is 14 residues long. The DNA for the CDR3 is TGTGCCGGCAGCCCACAGGGGACGAACACTGAAGCTTTCTTT. It codes for CAGSPQGTNTEAFF.

This clone came up once. The genes are TRBV7-9 and TRBJ2-7; 7 bases agree with TRBD2. The length of the CDR3 is 14 residues. Trimming took 1 base from V and 3 from J; bases not matched to a gene: 3. Germline CDR1 and CDR2: SEHNR and FQNEAQ (reference sequence). The DNA for the CDR3 is TGTGCCAGCAGCTTAGGACTAGCCAACTACGAGCAGTACTTC. It is translated as CASSLGLANYEQYF.

This clone has just a few counts. This chain connects TRBV2 to TRBJ1-3; 7 bases are a match to TRBD1. The CDR3 length is 17 residues. V was pared by 5 bases and J by 0 bases, with 10 bases of the junction left unmatched. Germline values: CDR1 SNHLY, CDR2 FYNNEI. CDR3 region: CASSSRGQASSGNTIYF. The CDR3 DNA sequence: TGTGCCAGCAGTTCTCGTGGACAGGCGAGCTCTGGAAACACCATATATTTT.

This clone was seen only once. The CDR3 DNA is TGTGCCAGCAGTACCACAAACTCCAGGGTGTTGGGCTACACCTTC. It specifies CASSTTNSRVLGYTF. V gene TRBV27 combines with J gene TRBJ1-2, with D possibly matching TRBD1 (5 bases). Germline assignment: CDR1 MNHEY and CDR2 SMNVEV (reference sequence). The CDR3 consists of 15 residues. V shed 5 bases and J shed 8 bases, with 21 bases lying between them.

This chain links TRBV29-1 with TRBJ2-3, with unresolved D. V lost 5 bases to trimming and J lost 5 bases, with 8 bases between them. Germline lookup yields CDR1 SQVTM and CDR2 ANQGSEA. CDR3 size: 11 residues. In DNA, the CDR3 is TGCAGCGTTCCCCACGGAGATACGCAGTATTTT. Its protein product is CSVPHGDTQYF.

The chain is built from TRBV11-1 and TRBJ2-1; TRBD2 aligns across 7 bases. The CDR3 runs 16 residues. Germline CDR1 SGHAT, CDR2 FQDESV (reference sequence). The J segment lost 12 bases and the V segment lost 5 bases, leaving 19 bases of the junction unmatched. In DNA form, the CDR3 reads TGTGCCAGCAGCCCTCTAGCGGCCACCTCCCCTTTTGGGCAGTTCTTC. Translation: CASSPLAATSPFGQFF.

This clone was counted once. The chain carries TRBV7-2 and TRBJ2-1, with 8 bases lining up with TRBD2. Per germline, CDR1 SGHTA and CDR2 FQGNSA. This CDR3 comprises 14 residues. V trimming: 6 bases; J trimming: 9 bases; junction bases outside the gene matches: 10. CDR3 protein: CASRDRGGRGEQFF. The CDR3 DNA is TGTGCCAGCAGGGATCGGGGGGGCCGGGGTGAGCAGTTCTTC.